The source of this TCR beta chain is a study of CD8+ T cells in alopecia areata. About the research overall: The drug, oral tofacitinib, was given to treated patients at 5 to 10 mg twice daily.

The length of the CDR3 is 14 residues. Losses at the gene ends were 3 bases for V and 5 bases for J; bases not matched to a gene: 7. Germline V gives CDR1 SGHTA, CDR2 FQGNSA. This clone was observed a few times. The antigen remains unidentified. Peripheral blood, together with lesional scalp punch biopsies, was collected from alopecia areata patients. Study findings and constraints: Lesional scalp, notably in alopecia totalis/universalis, had clonality above that of normal scalp.

RNA extraction and reverse transcription yielded cDNA as sequencing template. Only in-frame clones appear in the TCRdb table, and some are missing; sequencing was by immunoSEQ multiplex PCR. The sample records 55,000 to 70,000 clones, about half being singletons. This clonotype was sampled from a human donor with alopecia areata. V is TRBV7-2 and J is TRBJ2-7, with 7 nucleotides matching TRBD1. The sample consisted of CD8+ T cells sorted from blood, taken at week 0. CDR3 sequence reads: CASSLGQRQDEQYF. The CDR3 nucleotides are TGTGCCAGCAGCTTGGGACAGCGGCAGGACGAGCAGTACTTC.